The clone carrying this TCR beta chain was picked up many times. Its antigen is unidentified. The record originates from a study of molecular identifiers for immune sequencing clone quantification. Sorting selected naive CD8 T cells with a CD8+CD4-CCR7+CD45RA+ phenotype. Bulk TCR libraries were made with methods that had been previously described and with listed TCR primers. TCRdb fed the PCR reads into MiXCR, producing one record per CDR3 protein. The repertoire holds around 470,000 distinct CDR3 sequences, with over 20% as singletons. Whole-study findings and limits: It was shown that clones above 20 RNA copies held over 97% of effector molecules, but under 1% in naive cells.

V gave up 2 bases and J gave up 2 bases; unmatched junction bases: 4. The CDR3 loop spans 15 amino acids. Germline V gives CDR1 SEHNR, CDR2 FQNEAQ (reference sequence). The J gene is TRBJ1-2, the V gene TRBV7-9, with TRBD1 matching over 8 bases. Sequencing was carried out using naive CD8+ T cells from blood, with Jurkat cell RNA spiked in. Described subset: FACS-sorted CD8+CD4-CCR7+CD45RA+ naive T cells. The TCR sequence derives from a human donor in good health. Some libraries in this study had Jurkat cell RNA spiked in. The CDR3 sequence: CASSLRTGRNYGYTF. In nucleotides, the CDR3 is TGTGCCAGCAGCTTAAGGACAGGGAGGAACTATGGCTACACCTTC.